A selection of T cell receptor beta chains follows, all from one sample in a study of T cells in Graves' hyperthyroidism and ophthalmopathy. Using its own MiXCR run on the multiplex PCR reads, TCRdb lists one record per CDR3 protein. The data contain hundreds of thousands of distinct CDR3 sequences, approximately 18% of them seen just once; the ten biggest clones take up less than 40%. Sequenced input: blood. These receptors all stem from a man between 50 and 59 years old with Graves' ophthalmopathy. CDR3s leave out the opening cysteine and the closing phenylalanine or tryptophan. Fields, in order: D gene, V gene, J gene, CDR3 protein. The D gene is left open where the match is weak.

>TRBD2|TRBV6-1|TRBJ2-7
ASSKTSGRAYEQY
>NA|TRBV7-2|TRBJ2-5
ASSLGEVSYQETQY
>NA|TRBV9|TRBJ2-1
ASSPSGAASYNEQF
>NA|TRBV9|TRBJ2-4
ASSVGPREKNIQY
>TRBD2|TRBV6-2/TRBV6-3|TRBJ2-2
ASSPGLARTGELF
>TRBD1|TRBV5-6|TRBJ1-6
ASSLLGQGGNSPLH
>NA|TRBV5-1|TRBJ2-6
ASTGRTSGANVLT
>NA|TRBV27|TRBJ1-1
ASGLGVDTEAF
>TRBD2|TRBV6-2/TRBV6-3|TRBJ2-5
ASTLAGGRETQY
>NA|TRBV27|TRBJ1-1
ASSPGRFMNTEAF
>NA|TRBV7-9|TRBJ1-1
ASSPSGPTATEAF
>NA|TRBV5-1|TRBJ1-4
ASSESPRSEKLF
>NA|TRBV18|TRBJ1-1
ASSPSGQNTEAF
>TRBD2|TRBV9|TRBJ2-1
ASSAPGLAGIDEQF
>TRBD1|TRBV2|TRBJ2-7
ASKPTTGEGYEQY
>TRBD2|TRBV6-2/TRBV6-3|TRBJ2-1
ASSSVILAGSYNEQF
>TRBD1|TRBV20-1|TRBJ1-2
SATSQTGEGYGYT
>TRBD1|TRBV6-1|TRBJ2-1
ASSTGQGEVNEQF
>TRBD1|TRBV5-5|TRBJ1-5
ASSLGGAGGQPQH
>TRBD2|TRBV11-1|TRBJ2-1
ASSRRGGGGNEQF
>TRBD2|TRBV3-1|TRBJ2-1
ASSAPGTRSYNEQF
>NA|TRBV28|TRBJ2-7
ASSQQQAPRHEQY
>TRBD2|TRBV7-2|TRBJ2-7
ASSPGGGPRREQY
>TRBD2|TRBV7-3|TRBJ2-2
ASSLKSLSGLGSGELF
>NA|TRBV5-5|TRBJ2-3
ASSLSSTTDTQY